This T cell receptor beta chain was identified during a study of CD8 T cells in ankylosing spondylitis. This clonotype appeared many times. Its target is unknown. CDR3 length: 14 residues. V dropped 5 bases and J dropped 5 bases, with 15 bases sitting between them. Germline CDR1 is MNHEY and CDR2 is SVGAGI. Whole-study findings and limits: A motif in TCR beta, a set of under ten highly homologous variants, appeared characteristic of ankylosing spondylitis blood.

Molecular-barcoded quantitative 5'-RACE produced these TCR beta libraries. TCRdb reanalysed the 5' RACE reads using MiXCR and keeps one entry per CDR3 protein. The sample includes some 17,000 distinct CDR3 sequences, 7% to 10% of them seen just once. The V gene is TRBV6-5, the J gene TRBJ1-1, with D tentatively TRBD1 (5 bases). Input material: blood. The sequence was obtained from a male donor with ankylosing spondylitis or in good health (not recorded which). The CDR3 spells CASSPTAWGTEAFF. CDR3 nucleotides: TGTGCCAGCAGTCCTACGGCTTGGGGGACTGAAGCTTTCTTT.